This T cell receptor beta chain was retrieved from a study of PD-1 blockade in classical Hodgkin lymphoma (dated by TCRdb to between 2020 and 2021). Turning to the overall study: Nivolumab dosing was 3 mg/kg intravenously every 2 weeks, continuing until either disease progression or unacceptable toxicity. To define a peripheral blood immune signature of response to PD-1 blockade in classical Hodgkin lymphoma, the study combined TCR beta sequencing with CyTOF.

Summary of the overall study and its limitations: Patients starting nivolumab less than 1 year after ASCT had lower diversity and were excluded from later analyses to avoid confounding by immune reconstitution. Baseline TCR diversity was reported to be lower in newly diagnosed patients than in healthy donors and to be lower still in relapsed/refractory patients. Trial patients with a complete response had baseline diversity similar to that of newly diagnosed patients, while partial responders and progressors had significantly lower diversity. A significant rise by C4D1 was seen in CD4+ but not CD8+ TCR diversity (p=0.0027 vs p=0.16), with the rise being most apparent in complete responders (p=0.02). Only a single clinical trial cohort was studied, and what caused the repertoire differences, possibly disease activity or prior therapy, remained undefined.

This clone showed up just once. Its antigen has not been determined. Per-base qualities were not stored, and no clone one base away is much larger. Interpreted using the paper, the time point label stands for: cycle 4 day 1 (C4D1), after 6 weeks of nivolumab. Relapse after autologous stem cell transplantation had occurred in all trial patients, and cohorts A, B and C were distinguished by prior brentuximab vedotin exposure. The trial cohort was composed of about 54 patients with relapsed/refractory classical Hodgkin lymphoma, for whom complete response, partial response or progressive disease was recorded as best overall response. Trial patients were treated with single-agent nivolumab in the multi-cohort phase II CheckMate 205 trial. An independent review committee assessed best overall response using the 2007 International Working Group response criteria. Trial PBMCs were collected just before the start of nivolumab (C1D1) and during therapy at cycle 2 day 1 and cycle 4 day 1. After peripheral blood was drawn into 8 mL Vacutainer Cell Preparation Tubes, PBMCs were isolated by centrifugation and then cryopreserved.

Genomic DNA was extracted with the Qiagen DNeasy kit from unsorted PBMCs and from negatively selected CD4+ and CD8+ fractions. Amplification of TCR beta CDR3 regions was done by immunoSEQ multiplex PCR with primers that anneal to V and J segments. Amplification bias was minimized using a synthetic immune receptor repertoire, and residual bias was removed computationally after sequencing. The authors processed their data as follows. Custom Python scripts were used to quantify repertoire diversity as the Shannon entropy index. Unsorted, CD4+ and CD8+ repertoires were analyzed separately, except for combined analyses in which CD4+ and CD8+ sequences were merged in silico. A clone counted as expanded when the clone's frequency after treatment rose at least 2-fold relative to C1D1, and clones undetected at baseline were given a pseudocount of 0.5. Clones with 0 or 1 copy at C1D1 were classified as singleton clones, and clones with 2 or more copies were classified as non-singleton clones. Clones expanded in unsorted samples were annotated as CD4+, CD8+ or unknown by matching protein sequences in sorted samples from the same patient. Wilcoxon tests were applied to paired samples to test diversity changes from C1D1 to C4D1. Drawn from immuneACCESS, this table holds only the in-frame rearrangements with V and J called that TCRdb kept. Clones are partly lost; checked studies trace under half to an unresolved V gene and leave the rest unexplained. The V and J calls and clone size come from that table; D and trimming were worked out from the DNA. For this sample there are 100,000 or so clones; about 92% appear just once. The ten largest clones add up to roughly 19% of the sample.

At the junction V is shortened by 4 bases and J by 3 bases, with 19 bases in between. The germline V gene encodes CDR1 MDHEN and CDR2 SYDVKM. Inclusive of the bounding cysteine and phenylalanine, the CDR3 is 16 residues long. CDR3 DNA only is kept here, 48 bases in frame from base 1. In this chain, TRBV28 is recombined with TRBJ2-7; the D call could be TRBD1 or TRBD2, with each sharing 5 bases. The specimen comprised peripheral blood mononuclear cells (PBMCs), sampled before the fourth cycle of nivolumab. This TCR was recovered from a human donor with classical Hodgkin lymphoma. The DNA sequence follows: TGTGCCAGCAGTTCCGGGGTCGGGACGCGGGTCTACGAGCAGTACTTC. Its product reads: CASSSGVGTRVYEQYF.